Presented here are 13 T cell receptor beta chains from one specimen sequenced in a study of early T cells in non-severe SARS-CoV-2 infection. TCRdb analysed the 5' RACE reads with MiXCR anew, one entry per CDR3 protein. The repertoire consists of 60,000 or so distinct CDR3 sequences, with about 16% occurring once and the leading ten covering more than 8.5%. Sequences were derived from whole blood, sampled at baseline. Every receptor here comes from an adult who was a healthcare worker with PCR-confirmed SARS-CoV-2 infection or an uninfected control (not recorded which).

The gene calls are TRBV9 and TRBJ2-7; D might be TRBD2 (5 bases). The CDR3 totals 15 residues. Germline lookup yields CDR1 SGDLS and CDR2 YYNGEE. Trimming left V 0 bases short and J 5 bases short, with 15 bases between. The CDR3 DNA follows: TGTGCCAGCAGCGTAGGACCCGGGGTTAACCACGAGCAGTACTTC. Amino acids: CASSVGPGVNHEQYF. Complete variable domain (other parts from reference TRBV9 and TRBJ2-7): DSGVTQTPKHLITATGQRVTLRCSPRSGDLSVYWYQQSLDQGLQFLIQYYNGEERAKGNILERFSAQQFPDLHSELNLSSLELGDSALYFCASSVGPGVNHEQYFGPGTRLTVT.

The gene calls are TRBV24-1 and TRBJ2-7, with D possibly being TRBD1 or TRBD2 (5 bases each). V was shortened by 0 bases and J by 0 bases, with 17 bases between the two germline ends. The CDR3 covers 18 residues. CDR1 is KGHDR and CDR2 is SFDVKD in the germline V gene. CDR3 nucleotides: TGTGCCACCAGTGATTTGATCAGAGGGGCACCACGCTCCTACGAGCAGTACTTC. Its translation is CATSDLIRGAPRSYEQYF.

This clonotype occurred many times. This chain connects TRBV29-1 to TRBJ1-2; 7 bases fit TRBD1. The CDR3 is 13 residues long. J gave up 4 bases and V 0 bases, and 2 bases lay outside the gene matches. Germline V gives CDR1 SQVTM, CDR2 ANQGSEA. As DNA, the CDR3 is TGCAGCGTTGAAGATCAGGGGGTCTATGGCTACACCTTC. Translating it yields CSVEDQGVYGYTF.

V is TRBV28 and J is TRBJ2-2, with D possibly TRBD2 on 6 matching bases. Germline V lookup: CDR1 MDHEN, CDR2 SYDVKM. This CDR3 has 14 residues. Deletions cut 4 bases from V and 4 bases from J, with 10 bases between. Here the CDR3 DNA reads TGTGCCAGCAGTTCTGGAGGGAGCACCGGGGAGCTGTTTTTT. It specifies CASSSGGSTGELFF.

This clonotype was observed at least ten times. The rearrangement uses TRBV11-2 and TRBJ2-3; 8 bases match TRBD2. The length of the CDR3 is 15 residues. V lost 6 bases and J lost 4; bases outside the gene matches: 9. Germline V lookup: CDR1 SGHAT, CDR2 FQNNGV. Here the CDR3 reads CASSSRGGLADTQYF. CDR3 bases: TGTGCCAGCAGTTCCCGGGGGGGCCTGGCAGATACGCAGTATTTT.

In its sample, this clonotype was seen a few times. The chain combines TRBV4-2 with TRBJ1-4; D gene ambiguous. CDR1 LGHNA and CDR2 YNFKEQ come from the germline V gene. V dropped 11 bases and J dropped 0 bases, with 13 bases sitting between them. The CDR3 runs to 14 residues. In nucleotides, the CDR3 is TGTGCCCAACAACGTAACGCAACTAATGAAAAACTGTTTTTT. It yields the protein CAQQRNATNEKLFF.

The chain combines TRBV11-2 with TRBJ2-7; D call uncertain. The CDR3 is made up of 12 amino acids. Germline lookup yields CDR1 SGHAT and CDR2 FQNNGV. Trimming took 3 bases from V and 6 from J, leaving 9 bases between them. CDR3 in amino acids: CASSLDLSEQYF. The CDR3 DNA reads as TGTGCCAGCAGCTTGGACCTGAGCGAGCAGTACTTC.

This clonotype occurred many times. The chain is built from TRBV18 and TRBJ2-5; the D gene is possibly TRBD1 (6 bases). V lost 3 bases to trimming and J lost 0 bases, with 8 bases between them. CDR1 and CDR2 from the germline V gene are KGHSH and LQKENI. This CDR3 has 14 amino acids. The CDR3 nucleotides are TGTGCCAGCTCACCCTGGGACAACCAAGAGACCCAGTACTTC. Its protein product is CASSPWDNQETQYF.

This clonotype was seen more than once but under ten times. This chain links TRBV18 with TRBJ2-7, with 10 bases lining up with TRBD2. This CDR3 has 13 amino acids. CDR1 KGHSH and CDR2 LQKENI come from the germline V gene. V lost 5 bases and J lost 6; bases outside the gene matches: 4. The CDR3 spells CASSSSGGAEQYF. The CDR3 nucleotides read TGTGCCAGCTCATCTAGCGGGGGCGCCGAGCAGTACTTC.

This clonotype was counted only a few times. V is TRBV7-9 and J is TRBJ1-4; D might be TRBD1 (5 bases). This CDR3 spans 16 amino acids. Germline V gene lookup returns CDR1 SEHNR and CDR2 FQNEAQ (reference sequence). V was cut by 5 bases and J by 5 bases, with 18 bases left in between. For the CDR3, the DNA is TGTGCCAGCAGCCGTCGGCGTTCGGGGGAGAATGAAAAACTGTTTTTT. It encodes CASSRRRSGENEKLFF.

The chain combines TRBV5-5 with TRBJ2-3; D remains ambiguous. The CDR3 length is 13 residues. V lost 0 bases to trimming and J lost 2 bases, with 4 bases between them. Germline lookup yields CDR1 SGHKS and CDR2 YYEKEE (reference sequence). CDR3 bases: TGTGCCAGCAGCTTGGTGGACACAGATACGCAGTATTTT. Its protein product is CASSLVDTDTQYF.

The rearrangement links TRBV19 to TRBJ1-1; D uncertain. V shed 6 bases and J shed 0 bases, with 8 bases lying between them. This CDR3 spans 13 amino acids. The germline CDR1 and CDR2 sequences are LNHDA and SQIVND (reference sequence). This chain's CDR3 is CASRYSLNTEAFF. The CDR3 nucleotides read TGTGCCAGTAGATATAGTCTGAACACTGAAGCTTTCTTT.

V and J are TRBV29-1 and TRBJ2-3; D is unresolved. The CDR3 is 16 residues long. CDR1 and CDR2 from the germline V gene are SQVTM and ANQGSEA. V was shortened by 0 bases and J by 2 bases, with 15 bases between the two germline ends. The CDR3 DNA follows: TGCAGCGTTGAAGATAGGGTACACTCAACCACAGATACGCAGTATTTT. As protein: CSVEDRVHSTTDTQYF.